This entry lists 8 T cell receptor beta chains sequenced from one sample in a study of T-cell memory formation after mild COVID-19. TCRdb reprocessed the 5' RACE reads with MiXCR, giving one entry per CDR3 protein. The table records 60,000 to 65,000 distinct CDR3 sequences, about a tenth of them present only once. The sequenced sample was PBMCs or a T cell subset sorted from them (not recorded which). These receptors were collected from a man aged 18 to 29 who had mild COVID-19 (a few samples of this study predate the infection). Cell type and time point are not known.

This clonotype was picked up many times. The chain joins TRBV19 to TRBJ2-7; D uncertain. This CDR3 spans 15 amino acids. The V gene's germline CDR1 is LNHDA and CDR2 SQIVND (reference sequence). Trimming shortened V by 2 bases and J by 6 bases, and 17 bases separated the two germline ends. CDR3: CASSIPRPLKCEQYV. The CDR3 nucleotides read TGTGCCAGTAGTATACCCAGGCCGCTAAAGTGCGAGCAGTACGTC.

This clonotype has just a few counts. This rearrangement joins TRBV11-2 to TRBJ1-4, with TRBD1 matching over 8 bases. Trimming removed 3 bases from V and 8 bases from J; junction bases left unmatched: 5. The CDR3 runs 14 residues. Germline lookup yields CDR1 SGHAT and CDR2 FQNNGV. CDR3 protein: CASSFGQGGEKLFF. The CDR3 region has the DNA TGTGCCAGCAGCTTCGGACAGGGTGGGGAAAAACTGTTTTTT.

The genes are TRBV20-1 and TRBJ1-5, with a tentative D call TRBD1 (6 bases). The CDR3 consists of 12 residues. Germline V gene lookup returns CDR1 DFQATT and CDR2 SNEGSKA (reference sequence). V was trimmed by 5 bases and J by 12 bases, leaving 17 bases between them. CDR3 DNA sequence: TGCAGTGCTTCCGCAGGGGTGAGAAACCAGCATTTT. Translating it yields CSASAGVRNQHF.

V and J are TRBV6-5 and TRBJ1-1; no firm D call. CDR1 and CDR2 from the germline V gene are MNHEY and SVGAGI. Trimming pared 6 bases from V and 4 bases from J, leaving 18 bases between. CDR3 length: 15 residues. The CDR3 here is CASRGPPLPGTEAFF. CDR3 coding DNA: TGTGCCAGCAGGGGCCCCCCGCTTCCCGGCACTGAAGCTTTCTTT.

This clonotype has a handful of counts. The chain couples TRBV4-1 to TRBJ1-2, with unresolved D. Germline CDR1 and CDR2: MGHRA and YSYEKL. This CDR3 spans 13 amino acids. V was cut by 0 bases and J by 8 bases, with 10 bases left in between. The CDR3 region has the DNA TGCGCCAGCAGCCAAGATTACAGCGGGGGCTACACCTTC. This codes for CASSQDYSGGYTF.

This clonotype showed up just a few times. V is TRBV4-2 and J is TRBJ2-3; 7 nucleotides align to TRBD2. The CDR3 runs to 17 residues. With 1 base clipped from V and 5 bases from J, the junction kept 12 bases outside the gene matches. Germline V lookup: CDR1 LGHNA, CDR2 YNFKEQ. The CDR3 DNA sequence: TGTGCCAGCAGCCAAGCGCCTTCGAGCGGGGCCGGAGATACGCAGTATTTT. It yields the protein CASSQAPSSGAGDTQYF.

This clonotype was observed many times. The chain combines TRBV20-1 with TRBJ2-3, with 8 bases aligning to TRBD1. The germline V gene encodes CDR1 DFQATT and CDR2 SNEGSKA (reference sequence). CDR3 size: 13 residues. In DNA form, the CDR3 reads TGCAGGGTCGGACAGGGAAGCACAGATACGCAGTATTTT. This gives the protein CRVGQGSTDTQYF.

The chain joins TRBV10-3 to TRBJ2-1; D tentatively reads TRBD1 or TRBD2 (5 bases each). CDR3 length equals 15 residues. Germline CDR1 is ENHRY and CDR2 is SYGVKD. V dropped 8 bases and J dropped 4 bases, with 18 bases sitting between them. The CDR3 sequence: CAIRDAGERYNEQFF. The CDR3 bases are TGTGCCATCCGGGACGCAGGAGAGCGGTACAATGAGCAGTTCTTC.